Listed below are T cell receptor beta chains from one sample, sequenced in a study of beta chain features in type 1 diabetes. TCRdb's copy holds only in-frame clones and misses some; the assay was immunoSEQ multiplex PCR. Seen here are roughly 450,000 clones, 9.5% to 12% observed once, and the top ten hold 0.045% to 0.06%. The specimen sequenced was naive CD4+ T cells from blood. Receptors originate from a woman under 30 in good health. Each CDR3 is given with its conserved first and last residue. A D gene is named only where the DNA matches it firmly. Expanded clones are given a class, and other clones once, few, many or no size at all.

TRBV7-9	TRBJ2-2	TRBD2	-	TGTGCCAGCAGTTGGCGGACTAGCGGGGACCTCACCGGGGAGCTGTTTTTT	CASSWRTSGDLTGELFF
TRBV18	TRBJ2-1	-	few	TGTGCCAGCTCACCAGATCAGGGCTACAATGAGCAGTTCTTC	CASSPDQGYNEQFF
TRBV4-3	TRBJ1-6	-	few	TGCGCCAGCAGCCAACGAGGGGATTCACCCCTCCACTTT	CASSQRGDSPLHF
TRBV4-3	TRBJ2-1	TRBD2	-	TGCGCCAGCAGCCAAGCCCCGGGACTAGCGGGAGTAGCGGCACGGTGGAATGAGCAGTTCTTC	CASSQAPGLAGVAARWNEQFF
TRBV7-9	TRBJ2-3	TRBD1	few	TGTGCCAGCAGCTCAGACAGGGGCCCCACAGATACGCAGTATTTT	CASSSDRGPTDTQYF
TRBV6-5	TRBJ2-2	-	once	TGTGCCAGTAGACTTGGGCGGTGGGGGGAGCTGTTTTTT	CASRLGRWGELFF
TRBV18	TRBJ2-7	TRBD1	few	TGTGCCAGCTCACAAACCGACAGGGGGCGAATCTACGAGCAGTACTTC	CASSQTDRGRIYEQYF
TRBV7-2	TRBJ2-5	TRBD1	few	TGTGCCAGCAGCTCCAACAGGGGGCGGGAGACCCAGTACTTC	CASSSNRGRETQYF
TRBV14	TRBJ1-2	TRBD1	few	TGTGCCAGCAGCCAAGGGGACAGGTTCTGGGATGGCTACACCTTC	CASSQGDRFWDGYTF
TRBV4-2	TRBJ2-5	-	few	TGTGCCAGCAGCCAAGATAGAACGGAAGAGACCCAGTACTTC	CASSQDRTEETQYF
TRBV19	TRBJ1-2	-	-	TGTGCCAGTAGTCACCCGCCCCGGGACGTAGATAACTATGGCTACACCTTC	CASSHPPRDVDNYGYTF
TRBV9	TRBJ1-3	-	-	TGTGCCAGCAGCGTCGAACAGGGAGCTGGAAACACCATATATTTT	CASSVEQGAGNTIYF
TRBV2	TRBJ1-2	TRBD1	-	TGTGCCAGCTACCAGGGGGCGCCGGCCTATGGCTACACCTTC	CASYQGAPAYGYTF
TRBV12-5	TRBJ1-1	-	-	TGTGCTAGTGGTTTATTGGGGGGATCCCACACTGAAGCTTTCTTT	CASGLLGGSHTEAFF
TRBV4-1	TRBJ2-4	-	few	TGCGCCAGCAGCCACCCACAGGGCAAAAACATTCAGTACTTC	CASSHPQGKNIQYF
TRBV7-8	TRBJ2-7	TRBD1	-	TGTGCCAGCAGCTTAGCCTACCGGGACAGAGACTACGAGCAGTACTTC	CASSLAYRDRDYEQYF
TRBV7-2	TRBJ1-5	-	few	TGTGCCAGCAGCGCTAGGACTATGACAGGCGGGATGCGGCCCCAGCATTTT	CASSARTMTGGMRPQHF
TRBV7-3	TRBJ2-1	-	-	TGTGCCAGCAGCTCCAGGACCCTCGGGGGTGAGCAGTTCTTC	CASSSRTLGGEQFF
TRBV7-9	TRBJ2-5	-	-	TGTGCCAGCAGACTCCGGGACACTCAAGAGACCCAGTACTTC	CASRLRDTQETQYF
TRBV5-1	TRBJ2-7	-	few	TGCGCCAGCAGCTCGAACATGGCCTACGAGCAGTACTTC	CASSSNMAYEQYF
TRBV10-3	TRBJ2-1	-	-	TGTGCCTCGCGCCAAGGGTACAATGAGCAGTTCTTC	CASRQGYNEQFF
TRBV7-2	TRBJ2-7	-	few	TGTGCCAGCAGCGTAATCAGTGTTAGCTCCTACGAGCAGTACTTC	CASSVISVSSYEQYF
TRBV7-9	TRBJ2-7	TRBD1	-	TGTGCCAGCAGCAAGGGGGCCGGGGAACTCTACGAGCAGTACTTC	CASSKGAGELYEQYF
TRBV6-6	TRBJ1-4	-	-	TGTGCCAGCAGTCTCTCCGGGTCCTCTAATGAAAAACTGTTTTTT	CASSLSGSSNEKLFF
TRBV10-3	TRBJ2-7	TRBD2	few	TGTGCCACCGGACTAGCGGGATTGTCCTACGAGCAGTACTTC	CATGLAGLSYEQYF
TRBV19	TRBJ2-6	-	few	TGTGCCAGTACCCATCGACAGCACTCTGGGGCCAACGTCCTGACTTTC	CASTHRQHSGANVLTF
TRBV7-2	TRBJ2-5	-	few	TGTGCCAGCAGCTTAGGGACGGTCGAGACCCAGTACTTC	CASSLGTVETQYF
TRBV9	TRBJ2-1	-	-	TGTGCCAGCAGCGTAGGACTATCACATTACAATGAGCAGTTCTTC	CASSVGLSHYNEQFF
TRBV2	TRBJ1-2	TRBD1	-	TGTGCCAGCAGTCGGACAGGGAACTATGGCTACACCTTC	CASSRTGNYGYTF
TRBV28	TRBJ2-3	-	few	TGTGCCAGCAGTTTTCGAATTTCTAGCACAGATACGCAGTATTTT	CASSFRISSTDTQYF
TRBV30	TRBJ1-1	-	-	TGTGCCTGGAGAGTACTCAGGAACACTGAAGCTTTCTTT	CAWRVLRNTEAFF
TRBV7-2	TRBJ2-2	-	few	TGTGCCAGCAGCTTAGCTTTGGGGGTCGGGGAGCTGTTTTTT	CASSLALGVGELFF
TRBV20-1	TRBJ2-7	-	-	TGCAGTGGCATCGAAGGGTACGAGCAGTACTTC	CSGIEGYEQYF
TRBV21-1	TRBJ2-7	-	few	TGTGCCAGTTATCCCTACGAGCAGTACTTC	CASYPYEQYF
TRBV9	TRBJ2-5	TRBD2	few	TGTGCCAGCAGCGCTAGTAGCGGGGTGGAGACCCAGTACTTC	CASSASSGVETQYF
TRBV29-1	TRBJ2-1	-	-	TGCAGCGTTGATTCGGTTATCGATGAGCAGTTCTTC	CSVDSVIDEQFF
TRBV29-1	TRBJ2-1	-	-	TGCAGCGTTGATAAAGGGACTTGGAGCTCCTACAATGAGCAGTTCTTC	CSVDKGTWSSYNEQFF
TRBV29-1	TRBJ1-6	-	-	TGCAGCGTTTCCGGGACGGCTTCTAATTCACCCCTCCACTTT	CSVSGTASNSPLHF
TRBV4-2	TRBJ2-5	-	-	TGTGCCAGCAGCCAAGATTCAGGGGTCCAAGAGACCCAGTACTTC	CASSQDSGVQETQYF
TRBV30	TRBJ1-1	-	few	TGTGCCTGGAGTCGTTTGGGGGCCGACAACACTGAAGCTTTCTTT	CAWSRLGADNTEAFF
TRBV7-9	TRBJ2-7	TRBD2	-	TGTGCCAGCAGCTTGCGCCCAGCGGGAAGCGAGCAGTACTTC	CASSLRPAGSEQYF
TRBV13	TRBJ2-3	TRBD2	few	TGTGCCAGCAGCCCTAGCCTGCCGGGACTAGCCGTAGATACGCAGTATTTT	CASSPSLPGLAVDTQYF
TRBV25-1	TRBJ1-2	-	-	TGTGCCAGCAGTGAAAGGGGCAGGGCTAACTATGGCTACACCTTC	CASSERGRANYGYTF
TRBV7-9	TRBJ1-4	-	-	TGTGCCAGCAGCCATCCTCCGGGTGGATTAAGGAAACTGTTTTTT	CASSHPPGGLRKLFF
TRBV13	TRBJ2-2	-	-	TGTGCCAGCAGCCTTTGGGGGAACACCGGGGAGCTGTTTTTT	CASSLWGNTGELFF
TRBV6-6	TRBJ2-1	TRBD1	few	TGTGCCAGCAGTGGGACAGGGAGCTCCTACAATGAGCAGTTCTTC	CASSGTGSSYNEQFF
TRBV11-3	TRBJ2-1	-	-	TGTGCCAGCAGCTTAGATAGGGGGGATGAGCAGTTCTTC	CASSLDRGDEQFF
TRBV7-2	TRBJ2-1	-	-	TGTGCCAGCAGCTTAACGTATAGCTCCTACAATGAGCAGTTCTTC	CASSLTYSSYNEQFF